This TCR beta chain emerged from a study of blood T cells in healthy people across ages (dated by TCRdb to 2015 to 2017). Some background on the complete study: Template switching captured roughly one uniquely barcoded TCR beta cDNA molecule per two T cells in model experiments. To track age-related changes in TCR beta repertoire diversity, the study relied on deep sequencing normalized with unique cDNA molecular identifiers. The donors were split into four age groups: young (average approximately 16 years), middle-aged (39), aged (about 56) and long-lived (about 82). The study analyzed two additional independent replicas of 1 million unique cDNA reads from the same blood draw for two donors, one aged 18 to 29 and one aged 80 or older. Overall study outcomes, separate from this receptor: Estimates of total diversity from one million sequenced T cells were regarded as lower bounds and underestimates. Because donor CMV infection status was unknown, age-related changes in expanded clonotypes were potentially confounded. As age increased, observed TCR beta diversity per million T cells dropped in a roughly linear way, and a significant reduction was already evident by age 40. Conclusive comparison of naive and antigen-experienced compartments was prevented by the profiling of bulk unsorted PBMCs. Observed TCR beta diversity correlated strongly with the percentage of naive T cells measured by flow cytometry. Compared with the aged group, the long-lived group had more naive CD4+ T cells, fewer expanded clones and increased TCR diversity, a pattern suggesting age selection.

This clonotype occurred a few times. The specificity of this receptor is unknown. No much larger clonotype is one base removed from it; base qualities were not supplied. The protocol used for the library was 5' RACE. The data were produced on an Illumina HiSeq 2500. A second about 7 to 11 cycle PCR used a sample-barcoded 5' primer and a J-beta primer mix. A unique molecular identifier was introduced onto each TCR beta cDNA molecule by a template-switch 5' adaptor carrying 12 random nucleotides. Each sample yielded at least 3 million CDR3-containing paired-end reads. All of the RNA was converted into first-strand cDNA using the Mint cDNA synthesis kit, with a TRBC-specific oligonucleotide serving as the primer. Following uracil-DNA glycosylase treatment, all cDNA underwent a first 18-cycle PCR with the universal primers M1SS and BC2_uni_R. Regarding the original processing steps: For normalization, 1 million high-quality reads, each with a distinct molecular identifier, were randomly selected from each sample. Reads sharing molecular identifiers were discarded rather than binned into consensus sequences. MiTCR, set to a Q25 quality threshold and the strictest error-elimination algorithm, was used for CDR3 identification, clonotype clustering and error correction. A nonparametric unseen species model with Euler transformation was used to estimate a lower bound on total TCR beta diversity. Using fastp at Q25 and MiXCR, TCRdb reprocessed the public reads and kept productive beta chains. Rows are unified per CDR3 protein, each entry keeping the most common DNA and genes. TCRdb, not the authors, supplied the V and J calls. The sample records 600,000 to 850,000 distinct CDR3 sequences, roughly 25% of which are singletons. The top ten hold more than 8% of the sample.

The germline V gene yields MNHNS for CDR1 and SASEGT for CDR2. There are 16 amino acids in the CDR3, from cysteine to phenylalanine inclusive. The read is trimmed to its CDR3 DNA, 48 bases read in frame from base 1. The V end gives up 4 bases and the J end 4 bases, leaving 5 bases in the junction not matched to a gene. Systemically healthy Caucasian individuals from Russia, around 39 in total and aged about 6 to 90 years, were included as donors. About 10 milliliters of peripheral blood were collected from each donor into EDTA-treated Vacutainer tubes. Ficoll-Paque density-gradient centrifugation was used to isolate PBMCs, with at least 6.5 million per sample. Trizol reagent was used to extract total RNA from PBMCs, with at least 5.5 micrograms per sample. For every donor, an aliquot of PBMCs went through flow cytometry to measure the percentages of naive CD45RAhigh/CD27high T cells. The sample was also linked to a second study, of T cells of mothers and their children. The second publication reports: Nine systemically healthy Caucasian individuals served as donors, namely three mothers together with their six children. cDNA synthesis consumed the entire amount of extracted RNA, loaded at around 1.5 ug RNA in each 15 ul reaction. Sample barcodes and 2-4 random nucleotides were added via the M1S primer in the second PCR. Over 8.5 million TCR beta CDR3 reads were obtained for each mother, and 2.5 million to 3 million reads were obtained for each child. Thymic selection similarly shapes TCR recombination output in related and unrelated pairs, with minor effect from inherited differences. Normalized repertoire overlap in related mother-child pairs was always slightly higher than in unrelated mother-child pairs, but the difference was never significant. No persistent microchimeric T cell clones were found, with a detection sensitivity of 85 to 100 clones per million clonotypes. The study used deep NGS to compare TCR beta repertoires of mothers and children, seeking features distinguishing related mother-child pairs from unrelated individuals. The mean age was roughly 40 +/- 4 years for the mothers and about 10 +/- 4 years for the children. After adapters were ligated using NEBNext reagents, the libraries underwent 100+100 nt paired-end sequencing on an Illumina HiSeq 2000. To prevent cross-contamination, the mother and child libraries were prepared one month apart and sequenced in separate runs. Each donor had between roughly 450,000 and 2,100,000 distinct TCR beta clonotypes identified. Naive TCR beta clonotypes were estimated from low-frequency clonotypes matched to each donor's FACS-determined naive share, without sorting.

Rearrangement joined TRBV6-1 to TRBJ2-2, and TRBD2 matches 11 of the central bases. This receptor was taken from a boy between 10 and 17 years old in good health. Sequencing used blood. The sequenced DNA is TGTGCCAGCAGTGTTAATAGCGGGAGGGCCACCGGGGAGCTGTTTTTT. It is translated as CASSVNSGRATGELFF.